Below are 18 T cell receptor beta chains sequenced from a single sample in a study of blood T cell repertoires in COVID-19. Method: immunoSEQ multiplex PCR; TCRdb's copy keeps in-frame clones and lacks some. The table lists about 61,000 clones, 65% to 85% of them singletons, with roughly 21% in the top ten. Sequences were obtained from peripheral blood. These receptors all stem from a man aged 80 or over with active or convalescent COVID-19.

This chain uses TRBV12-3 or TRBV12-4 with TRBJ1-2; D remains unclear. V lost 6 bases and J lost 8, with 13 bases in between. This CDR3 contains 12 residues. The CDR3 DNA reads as TGTGCCAGCAGCACCGATGTGGGCGGCTACACCTTC. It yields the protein CASSTDVGGYTF.

The CDR3 DNA is TGTGCCATCAGTGACAGGGTGGAGACTGGCTACACCTTC. Translated: CAISDRVETGYTF. The chain is built from TRBV10-3 and TRBJ1-2; possibly TRBD1 for D (5 bases). The CDR3 runs 13 residues. Germline lookup yields CDR1 ENHRY and CDR2 SYGVKD. V lost 3 bases, J lost 7 bases, and 12 bases lay in between.

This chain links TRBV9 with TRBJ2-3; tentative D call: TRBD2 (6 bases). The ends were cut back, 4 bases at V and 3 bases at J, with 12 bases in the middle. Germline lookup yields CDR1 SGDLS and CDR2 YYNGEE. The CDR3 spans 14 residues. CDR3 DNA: TGTGCCAGCAGCACCGGGACTTCAACAGATACGCAGTATTTT. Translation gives CASSTGTSTDTQYF.

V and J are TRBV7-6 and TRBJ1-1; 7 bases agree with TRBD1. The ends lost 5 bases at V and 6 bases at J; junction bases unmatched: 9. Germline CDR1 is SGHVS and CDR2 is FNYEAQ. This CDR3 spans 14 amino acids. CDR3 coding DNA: TGTGCCAGCAGCCAGGGGGGAGTTCGGCCTGAAGCTTTCTTT. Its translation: CASSQGGVRPEAFF.

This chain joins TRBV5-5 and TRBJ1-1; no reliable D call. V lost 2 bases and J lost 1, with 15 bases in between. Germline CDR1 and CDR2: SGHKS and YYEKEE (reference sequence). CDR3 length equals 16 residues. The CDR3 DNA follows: TGTGCCAGCAGCTTCGGCAGGCCGGTAAGGAACACTGAAGCTTTCTTT. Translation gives CASSFGRPVRNTEAFF.

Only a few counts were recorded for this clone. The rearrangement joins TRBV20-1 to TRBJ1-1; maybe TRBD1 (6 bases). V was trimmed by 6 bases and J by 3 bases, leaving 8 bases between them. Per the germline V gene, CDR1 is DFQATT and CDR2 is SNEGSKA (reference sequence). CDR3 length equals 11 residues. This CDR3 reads CSATGYTEAFF. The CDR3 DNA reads TGCAGTGCGACAGGTTACACTGAAGCTTTCTTT.

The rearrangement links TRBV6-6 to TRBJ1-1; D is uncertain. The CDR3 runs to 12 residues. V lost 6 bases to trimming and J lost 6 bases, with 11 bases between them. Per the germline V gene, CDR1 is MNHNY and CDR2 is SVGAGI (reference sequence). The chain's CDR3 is CASSYSLAEAFF. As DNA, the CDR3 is TGTGCCAGCAGCTATTCTTTGGCTGAAGCTTTCTTT.

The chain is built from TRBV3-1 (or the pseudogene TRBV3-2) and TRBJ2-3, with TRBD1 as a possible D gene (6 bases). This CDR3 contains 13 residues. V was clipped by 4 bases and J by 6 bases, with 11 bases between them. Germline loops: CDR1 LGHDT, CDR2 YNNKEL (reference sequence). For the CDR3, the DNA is TGTGCCAGCAGCCGGCAGGGGTTGGATACGCAGTATTTT. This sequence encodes CASSRQGLDTQYF.

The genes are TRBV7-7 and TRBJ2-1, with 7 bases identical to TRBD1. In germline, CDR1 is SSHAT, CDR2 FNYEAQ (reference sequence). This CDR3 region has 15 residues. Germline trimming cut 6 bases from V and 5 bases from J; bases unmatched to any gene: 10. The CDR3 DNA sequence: TGTGCCAGCAGTTCCGGGACAGCTTACAACAATGAGCAGTTCTTC. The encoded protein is CASSSGTAYNNEQFF. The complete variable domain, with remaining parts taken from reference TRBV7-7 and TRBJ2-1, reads GAGVSQSPRYKVTKRGQDVTLRCDPISSHATLYWYQQALGQGPEFLTYFNYEAQPDKSGLPSDRFSAERPEGSISTLTIQRTEQRDSAMYRCASSSGTAYNNEQFFGPGTRLTVL.

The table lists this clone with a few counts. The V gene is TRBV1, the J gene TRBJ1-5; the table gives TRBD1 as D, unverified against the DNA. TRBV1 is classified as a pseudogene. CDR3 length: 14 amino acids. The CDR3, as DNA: TGCACCAGCAGCCGTTACAGGGAACGTCAGCCCCAGCATTTT. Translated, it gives CTSSRYRERQPQHF.

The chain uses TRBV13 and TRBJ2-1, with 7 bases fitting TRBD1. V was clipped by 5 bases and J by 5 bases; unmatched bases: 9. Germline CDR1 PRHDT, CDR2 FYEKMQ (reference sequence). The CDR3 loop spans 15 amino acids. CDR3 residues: CASSTRQGTDNEQFF. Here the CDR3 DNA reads TGTGCCAGCAGCACTCGACAGGGCACGGACAATGAGCAGTTCTTC.

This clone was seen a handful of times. The CDR3 reads CASSPYSGGSYEQYF. In nucleotides, the CDR3 is TGTGCCAGCAGCCCATACTCAGGGGGCTCCTACGAGCAGTACTTC. This chain uses TRBV3-1 (or the pseudogene TRBV3-2) with TRBJ2-7; 7 positions agree with TRBD1. CDR1 and CDR2 (germline): LGHDT, YNNKEL (reference sequence). The CDR3 runs 15 residues. V shed 4 bases, J shed 0 bases, and the junction held 6 bases outside the gene matches.

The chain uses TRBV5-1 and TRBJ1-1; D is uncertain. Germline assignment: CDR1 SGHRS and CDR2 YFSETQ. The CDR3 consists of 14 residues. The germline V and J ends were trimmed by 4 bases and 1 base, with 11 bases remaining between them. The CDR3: CASSMLPGNTEAFF. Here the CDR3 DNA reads TGCGCCAGCAGCATGTTGCCGGGGAACACTGAAGCTTTCTTT. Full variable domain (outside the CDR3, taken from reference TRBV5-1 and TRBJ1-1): KAGVTQTPRYLIKTRGQQVTLSCSPISGHRSVSWYQQTPGQGLQFLFEYFSETQRNKGNFPGRFSGRQFSNSRSEMNVSTLELGDSALYLCASSMLPGNTEAFFGQGTRLTVV.

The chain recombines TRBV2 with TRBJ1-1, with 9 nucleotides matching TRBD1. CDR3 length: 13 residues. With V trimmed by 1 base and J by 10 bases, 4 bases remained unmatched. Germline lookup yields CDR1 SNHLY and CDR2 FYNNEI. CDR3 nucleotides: TGTGCCAGCAGTGAAGGAGGGACAGGGCTAGCTTTCTTT. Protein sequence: CASSEGGTGLAFF.

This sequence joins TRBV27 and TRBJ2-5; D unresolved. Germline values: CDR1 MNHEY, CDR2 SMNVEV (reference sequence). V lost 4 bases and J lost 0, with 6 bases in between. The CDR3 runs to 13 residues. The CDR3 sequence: CASSYIYQETQYF. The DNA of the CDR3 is TGTGCCAGCAGTTACATTTACCAAGAGACCCAGTACTTC.

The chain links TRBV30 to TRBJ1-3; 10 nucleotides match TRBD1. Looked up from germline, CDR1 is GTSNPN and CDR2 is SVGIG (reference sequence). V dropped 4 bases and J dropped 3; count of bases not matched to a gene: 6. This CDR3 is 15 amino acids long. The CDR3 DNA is TGTGCCTGGAATCCCGGGACAGGGGTTGGAAACACCATATATTTT. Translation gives CAWNPGTGVGNTIYF. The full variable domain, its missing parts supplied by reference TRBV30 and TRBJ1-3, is SQTIHQWPATLVQPVGSPLSLECTVEGTSNPNLYWYRQAAGRGLQLLFYSVGIGQISSEVPQNLSASRPQDRQFILSSKKLLLSDSGFYLCAWNPGTGVGNTIYFGEGSWLTVV.

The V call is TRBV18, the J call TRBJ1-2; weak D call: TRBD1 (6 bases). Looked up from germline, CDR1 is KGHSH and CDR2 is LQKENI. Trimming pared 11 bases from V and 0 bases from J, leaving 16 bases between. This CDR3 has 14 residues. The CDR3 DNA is TGTGCCTCCAACAGGGCCCAAGCTAACTATGGCTACACCTTC. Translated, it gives CASNRAQANYGYTF.

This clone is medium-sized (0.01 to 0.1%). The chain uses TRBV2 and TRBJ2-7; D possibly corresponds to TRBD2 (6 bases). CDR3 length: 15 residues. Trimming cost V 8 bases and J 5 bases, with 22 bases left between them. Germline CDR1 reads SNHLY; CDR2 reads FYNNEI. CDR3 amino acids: CASRPGWGELDEQYF. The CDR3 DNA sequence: TGTGCCAGCCGCCCAGGCTGGGGGGAATTGGACGAGCAGTACTTC.